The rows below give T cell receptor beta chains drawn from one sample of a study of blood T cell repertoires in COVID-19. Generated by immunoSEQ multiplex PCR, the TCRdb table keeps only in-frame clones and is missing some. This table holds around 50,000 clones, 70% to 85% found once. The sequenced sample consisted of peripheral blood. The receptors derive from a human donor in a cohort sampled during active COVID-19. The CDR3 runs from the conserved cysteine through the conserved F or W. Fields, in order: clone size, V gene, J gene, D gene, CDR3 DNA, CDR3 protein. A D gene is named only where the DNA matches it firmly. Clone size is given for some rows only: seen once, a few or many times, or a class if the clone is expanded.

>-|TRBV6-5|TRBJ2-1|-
TGTGCCAGCAGCCTTGTTCCCTACAATGAGCAGTTCTTC
CASSLVPYNEQFF
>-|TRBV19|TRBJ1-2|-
TGTGCCAGTAGCCGTGACTATGGCTACACCTTC
CASSRDYGYTF
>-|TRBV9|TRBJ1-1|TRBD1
TGTGCCAGCAGCGTCCAGGGACAGCCGAACACTGAAGCTTTCTTT
CASSVQGQPNTEAFF
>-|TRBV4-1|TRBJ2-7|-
TGCGCCAGCAGCTCGGGGTCAGCCTCCTACGAGCAGTACTTC
CASSSGSASYEQYF
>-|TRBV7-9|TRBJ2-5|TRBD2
TGTGCCAGCTCCTTAGCGGGAGGGGAGACCCAGTACTTC
CASSLAGGETQYF
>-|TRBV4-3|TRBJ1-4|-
TGCGCCAGCAGCCAACAACCCGGTGAAAAACTGTTTTTT
CASSQQPGEKLFF
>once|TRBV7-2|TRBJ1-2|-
TGTGCCAGCAGCTTAGGCGGTTCTAACTATGGCTACACCTTC
CASSLGGSNYGYTF
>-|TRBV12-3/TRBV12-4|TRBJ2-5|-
TGTGCCAGCAGCGCGGACCGGACAAGGCACTTC
CASSADRTRHF
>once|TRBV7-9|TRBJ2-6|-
TGTGCCAGCAGCGGGACTGACTCTGGGGCCAACGTCCTGACTTTC
CASSGTDSGANVLTF
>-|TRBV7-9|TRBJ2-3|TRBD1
TGTGCCAGCAGCTTAGGGGGAAAATGGGACAGGGGCGGCGATACGCAGTATTTT
CASSLGGKWDRGGDTQYF